The next 13 T cell receptor beta chains were all read from a single sample in a study of blood T cell repertoires in COVID-19. Repertoires were generated with immunoSEQ multiplex PCR, while TCRdb's copy carries only in-frame clones and drops some. Counted here are about 59,000 clones, around 80% occurring once; the ten biggest clones make up 4.5% to 7%. Sequenced: peripheral blood. These receptors were collected from a woman between 70 and 85 years old with acute or convalescent COVID-19.

The J gene is TRBJ2-2, the V gene TRBV7-3; TRBD2 matches 7 bases. V lost 2 bases to trimming and J lost 7 bases; unmatched junction nucleotides: 10. Germline V CDR1 and CDR2: SGHTA, FQGTGA. The CDR3 runs 16 residues. CDR3 in amino acids: CASSLEISGANGELFF. The CDR3 coding sequence is TGTGCCAGCAGCTTAGAGATCAGCGGGGCTAACGGGGAGCTGTTTTTT.

The chain combines TRBV4-2 with TRBJ2-1, with TRBD2 matching 12 bases. This CDR3 has 16 amino acids. V was clipped by 0 bases and J by 9 bases; unmatched bases: 6. The germline gives CDR1 LGHNA, CDR2 YNFKEQ. This CDR3 is CASSQEPSGGAGEQFF. The CDR3 coding sequence is TGTGCCAGCAGCCAAGAGCCTAGCGGGGGGGCAGGTGAGCAGTTCTTC.

The chain combines TRBV18 with TRBJ1-4; D ambiguous. The ends were cut back, 4 bases at V and 0 bases at J, with 15 bases in the middle. The CDR3 runs to 17 residues. Germline V gene data show CDR1 as KGHSH and CDR2 as LQKENI. This chain's CDR3 is CASSLSNPGATNEKLFF. CDR3 sequence (DNA): TGTGCCAGCTCACTTTCCAACCCGGGTGCAACTAATGAAAAACTGTTTTTT.

This chain uses TRBV5-5 with TRBJ1-1; no definite D call. The CDR3 contains 13 residues. Germline V gene sequence: CDR1 SGHKS, CDR2 YYEKEE (reference sequence). V lost 4 bases, J lost 0 bases, and 7 bases lay in between. The CDR3 DNA reads TGTGCCAGCAGCCTGGACTTGAACACTGAAGCTTTCTTT. Encoded protein: CASSLDLNTEAFF.

The genes are TRBV7-9 and TRBJ2-1; 14 bases fit TRBD2. The V and J ends lost 7 bases and 15 bases, in that order; junction bases with no gene match: 8. There are 13 residues in the CDR3. Germline CDR1 SEHNR, CDR2 FQNEAQ (reference sequence). The CDR3 here is CASTGTSGGVWFF. The CDR3 nucleotides read TGTGCCAGCACCGGGACTAGCGGGGGAGTTTGGTTCTTC.

The chain has TRBV7-8 and TRBJ1-4, with 8 positions matching TRBD1. V was clipped by 11 bases and J by 5 bases; unmatched bases: 7. In germline, CDR1 is SGHVS, CDR2 FQNEAQ. The length of the CDR3 is 13 residues. Here the CDR3 reads CASNRGVNEKLFF. The DNA for the CDR3 is TGTGCCTCTAACAGGGGGGTCAATGAAAAACTGTTTTTT.

The CDR3 region is CASTPRGSGNTIYF. CDR3 DNA: TGTGCCAGCACTCCCAGGGGCTCTGGAAACACCATATATTTT. V is TRBV3-1 (or the pseudogene TRBV3-2) and J is TRBJ1-3; the D gene is possibly TRBD1 (6 bases). This CDR3 region has 14 residues. V lost 7 bases, J lost 0 bases, and 10 bases lay in between. Germline loops: CDR1 LGHDT, CDR2 YNNKEL (reference sequence).

The chain has TRBV2 and TRBJ1-2, with D perhaps matching TRBD1 (5 bases). From germline, CDR1 is SNHLY and CDR2 FYNNEI. The CDR3 loop spans 12 amino acids. Trimming removed 6 bases at V and 7 bases at J, with 12 bases between. The DNA of the CDR3 is TGTGCCAGCAGCGTGGACACTGGTGGCTACACCTTC. This sequence encodes CASSVDTGGYTF.

This rearrangement joins TRBV5-4 to TRBJ2-1; TRBD1 matches at 8 bases. The CDR3 is 16 residues long. V lost 0 bases and J lost 5; bases outside the gene matches: 7. Germline V lookup: CDR1 SGHNT, CDR2 YYREEE (reference sequence). In nucleotides, the CDR3 is TGTGCCAGCAGCTTGGATGGCAGGGGGCTACACAATGAGCAGTTCTTC. Encoded protein: CASSLDGRGLHNEQFF.

The V call is TRBV24-1, the J call TRBJ2-2, with D possibly TRBD1 on 7 matching bases. Trimming shortened V by 5 bases and J by 2 bases, and 11 bases separated the two germline ends. The CDR3 sequence is 15 residues long. Germline V gives CDR1 KGHDR, CDR2 SFDVKD. The CDR3 region has the DNA TGTGCCACCAGTGGCGGGACAGCAAACACCGGGGAGCTGTTTTTT. This encodes CATSGGTANTGELFF.

The V call is TRBV5-1, the J call TRBJ1-4; the match to TRBD1 covers 8 bases. This CDR3 contains 16 residues. Trimming took 4 bases from V and 4 from J; bases not matched to a gene: 9. Germline V CDR1 and CDR2: SGHRS, YFSETQ. The DNA of the CDR3 is TGCGCCAGCAGCCGAGGGACAGGTTCTGATAATGAAAAACTGTTTTTT. This gives the protein CASSRGTGSDNEKLFF.

This chain uses TRBV3-1 (or the pseudogene TRBV3-2) with TRBJ2-3, with D perhaps TRBD2 (7 bases). CDR3 length: 16 residues. V shed 1 base and J shed 4 bases, with 15 bases lying between them. Germline CDR1 LGHDT, CDR2 YNNKEL (reference sequence). The DNA of the CDR3 is TGTGCCAGCAGCCAAGGGTTCGAGGGGGGGGCAGATACGCAGTATTTT. This gives the protein CASSQGFEGGADTQYF.

The V call is TRBV3-1 (or the pseudogene TRBV3-2), the J call TRBJ2-2; TRBD2 might be the D (5 bases). This CDR3 spans 14 amino acids. In germline, CDR1 is LGHDT, CDR2 YNNKEL (reference sequence). The V end was cut by 4 bases, the J end by 4 bases, with 10 bases between. CDR3 region: CASSRSGGTGELFF. CDR3 nucleotide sequence: TGTGCCAGCAGCCGATCAGGAGGCACCGGGGAGCTGTTTTTT.